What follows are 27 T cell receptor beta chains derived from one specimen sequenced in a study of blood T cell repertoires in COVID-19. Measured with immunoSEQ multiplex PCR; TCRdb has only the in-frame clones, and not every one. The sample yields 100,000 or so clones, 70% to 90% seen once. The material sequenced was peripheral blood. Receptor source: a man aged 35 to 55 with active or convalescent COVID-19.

CDR3 coding DNA: TGTGCCAGCAGTGAATCTCTCAGGGCGACAGGAGGGAACACTGAAGCTTTCTTT. This sequence encodes CASSESLRATGGNTEAFF. This chain joins TRBV6-1 and TRBJ1-1, with D tentatively TRBD1 (6 bases). CDR3 length equals 18 residues. Trimming stripped 2 bases from V and 1 base from J, with 20 bases between. Germline V gene lookup returns CDR1 MNHNS and CDR2 SASEGT.

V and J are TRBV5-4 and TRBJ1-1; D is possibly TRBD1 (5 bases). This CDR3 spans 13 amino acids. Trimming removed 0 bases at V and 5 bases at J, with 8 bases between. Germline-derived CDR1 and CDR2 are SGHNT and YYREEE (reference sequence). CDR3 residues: CASSLGGRTEAFF. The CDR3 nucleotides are TGTGCCAGCAGCTTGGGGGGGAGGACTGAAGCTTTCTTT.

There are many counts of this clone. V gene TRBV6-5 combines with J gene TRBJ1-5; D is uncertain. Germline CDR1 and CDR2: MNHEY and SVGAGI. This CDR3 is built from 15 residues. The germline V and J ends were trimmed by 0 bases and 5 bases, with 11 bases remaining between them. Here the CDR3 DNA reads TGTGCCAGCAGTTACTCTTGGGCGGAGGATCAGCCCCAGCATTTT. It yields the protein CASSYSWAEDQPQHF.

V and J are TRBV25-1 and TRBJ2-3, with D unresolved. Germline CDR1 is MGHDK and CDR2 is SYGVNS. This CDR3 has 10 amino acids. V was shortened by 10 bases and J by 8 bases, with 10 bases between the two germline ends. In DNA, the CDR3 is TGTGCCACCTCAGGCTTTACGCAGTATTTT. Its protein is CATSGFTQYF.

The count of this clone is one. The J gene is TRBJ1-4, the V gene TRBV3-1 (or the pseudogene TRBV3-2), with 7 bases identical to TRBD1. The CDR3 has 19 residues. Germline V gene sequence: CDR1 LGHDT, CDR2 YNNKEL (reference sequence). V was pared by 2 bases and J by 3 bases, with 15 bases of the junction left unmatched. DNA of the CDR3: TGTGCCAGCAGCCAATCACCGACAGGGAGAGGGAAGTCTAATGAAAAACTGTTTTTT. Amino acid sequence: CASSQSPTGRGKSNEKLFF.

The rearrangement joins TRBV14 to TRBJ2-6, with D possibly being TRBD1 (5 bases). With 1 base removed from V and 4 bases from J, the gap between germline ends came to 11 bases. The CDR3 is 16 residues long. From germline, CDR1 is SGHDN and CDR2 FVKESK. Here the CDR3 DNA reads TGTGCCAGCAGCCAAGCCCTGGGGCGCGGGGCCAACGTCCTGACTTTC. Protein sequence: CASSQALGRGANVLTF. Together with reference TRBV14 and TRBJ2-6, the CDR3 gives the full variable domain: EAGVTQFPSHSVIEKGQTVTLRCDPISGHDNLYWYRRVMGKEIKFLLHFVKESKQDESGMPNNRFLAERTGGTYSTLKVQPAELEDSGVYFCASSQALGRGANVLTFGAGSRLTVL.

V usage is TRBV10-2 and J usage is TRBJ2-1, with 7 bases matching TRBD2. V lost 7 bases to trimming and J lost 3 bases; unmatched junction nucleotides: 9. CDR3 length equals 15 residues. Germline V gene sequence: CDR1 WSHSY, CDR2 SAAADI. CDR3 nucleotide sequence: TGCGCCAGCATAAACGTGGGGGGGAGCTACAATGAGCAGTTCTTC. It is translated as CASINVGGSYNEQFF.

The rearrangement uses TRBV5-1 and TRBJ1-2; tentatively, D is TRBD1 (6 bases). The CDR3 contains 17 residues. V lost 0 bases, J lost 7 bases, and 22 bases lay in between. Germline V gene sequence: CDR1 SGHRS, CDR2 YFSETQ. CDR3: CASSLDGSVAGDGGYTF. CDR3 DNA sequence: TGCGCCAGCAGCTTGGACGGTTCCGTCGCAGGGGACGGTGGCTACACCTTC.

Here the CDR3 DNA reads TGTGCCAGCTCACCGGGGACTAGCGGGGGGGCCCACAATGAGCAGTTCTTC. Its protein is CASSPGTSGGAHNEQFF. The V gene is TRBV18, the J gene TRBJ2-1; 16 bases fit TRBD2. Germline assignment: CDR1 KGHSH and CDR2 LQKENI. V lost 3 bases to trimming and J lost 5 bases; unmatched junction nucleotides: 4. The CDR3 is 17 residues long. The full variable domain, rest sourced from reference TRBV18 and TRBJ2-1, is NAGVMQNPRHLVRRRGQEARLRCSPMKGHSHVYWYRQLPEEGLKFMVYLQKENIIDESGMPKERFSAEFPKEGPSILRIQQVVRGDSAAYFCASSPGTSGGAHNEQFFGPGTRLTVL.

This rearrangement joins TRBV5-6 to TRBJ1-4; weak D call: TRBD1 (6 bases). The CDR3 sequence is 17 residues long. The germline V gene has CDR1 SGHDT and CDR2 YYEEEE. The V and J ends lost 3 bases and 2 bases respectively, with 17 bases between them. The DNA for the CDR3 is TGTGCCAGCAGCTCCCGCGTGCTGGGGGCGACTAATGAAAAACTGTTTTTT. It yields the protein CASSSRVLGATNEKLFF.

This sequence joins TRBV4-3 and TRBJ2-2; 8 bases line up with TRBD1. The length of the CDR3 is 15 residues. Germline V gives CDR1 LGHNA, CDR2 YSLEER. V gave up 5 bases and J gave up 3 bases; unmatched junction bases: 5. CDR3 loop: CASSNGQGYTGELFF. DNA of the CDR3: TGCGCCAGCAGCAACGGACAGGGATACACCGGGGAGCTGTTTTTT.

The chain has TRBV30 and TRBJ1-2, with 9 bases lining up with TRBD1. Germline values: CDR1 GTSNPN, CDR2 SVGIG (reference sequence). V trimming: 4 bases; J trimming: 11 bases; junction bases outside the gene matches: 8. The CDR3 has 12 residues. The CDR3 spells CAWTTGQGRYTF. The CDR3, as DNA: TGTGCCTGGACTACGGGACAGGGACGATACACCTTC. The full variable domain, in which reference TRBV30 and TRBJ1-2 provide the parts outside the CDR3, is SQTIHQWPATLVQPVGSPLSLECTVEGTSNPNLYWYRQAAGRGLQLLFYSVGIGQISSEVPQNLSASRPQDRQFILSSKKLLLSDSGFYLCAWTTGQGRYTFGSGTRLTVV.

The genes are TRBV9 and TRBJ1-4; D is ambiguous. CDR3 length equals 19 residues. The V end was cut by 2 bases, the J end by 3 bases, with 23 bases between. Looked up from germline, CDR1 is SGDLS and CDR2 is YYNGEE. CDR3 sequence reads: CASSVDPGSRGDSNEKLFF. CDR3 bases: TGTGCCAGCAGCGTTGATCCGGGATCACGGGGAGACTCTAATGAAAAACTGTTTTTT.

The CDR3 region is CASSYDRESNQPQHF. In DNA, the CDR3 is TGTGCCAGCAGTTACGACAGGGAATCAAATCAGCCCCAGCATTTT. The chain couples TRBV7-2 to TRBJ1-5; TRBD1 matches at 7 bases. The ends lost 6 bases at V and 4 bases at J; junction bases unmatched: 9. The CDR3 is 15 residues long. Germline CDR1 reads SGHTA; CDR2 reads FQGNSA.

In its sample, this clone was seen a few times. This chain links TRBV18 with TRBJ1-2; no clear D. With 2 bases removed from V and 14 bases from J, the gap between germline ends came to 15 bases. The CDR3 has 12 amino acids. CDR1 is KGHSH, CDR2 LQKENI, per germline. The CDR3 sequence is CASSPKEADPTF. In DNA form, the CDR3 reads TGTGCCAGCTCACCAAAAGAGGCAGACCCAACCTTC.

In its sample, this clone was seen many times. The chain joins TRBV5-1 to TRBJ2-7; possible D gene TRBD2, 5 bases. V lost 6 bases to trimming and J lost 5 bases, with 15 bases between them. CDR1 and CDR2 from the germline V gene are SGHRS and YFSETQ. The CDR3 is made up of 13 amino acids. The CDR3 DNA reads TGCGCCAGCAAGCGTCAGGCGGGTAACGAGCAGTACTTC. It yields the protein CASKRQAGNEQYF.

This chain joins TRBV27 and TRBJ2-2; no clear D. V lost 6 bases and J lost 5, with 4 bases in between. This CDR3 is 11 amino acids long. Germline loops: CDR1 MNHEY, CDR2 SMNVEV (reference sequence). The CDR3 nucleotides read TGTGCCAGCAGCCGGACCGGGGAGCTGTTTTTT. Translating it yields CASSRTGELFF.

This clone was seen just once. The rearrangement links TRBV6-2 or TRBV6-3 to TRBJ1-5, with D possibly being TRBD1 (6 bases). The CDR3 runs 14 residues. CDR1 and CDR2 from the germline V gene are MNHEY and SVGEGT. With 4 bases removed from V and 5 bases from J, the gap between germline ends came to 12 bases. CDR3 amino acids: CASSLTRGYQPQHF. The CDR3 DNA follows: TGTGCCAGCAGTTTAACCAGGGGCTATCAGCCCCAGCATTTT.

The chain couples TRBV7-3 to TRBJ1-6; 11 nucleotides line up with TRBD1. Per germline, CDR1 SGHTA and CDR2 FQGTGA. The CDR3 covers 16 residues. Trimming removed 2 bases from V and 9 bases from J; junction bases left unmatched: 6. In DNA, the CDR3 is TGTGCCAGCAGCTTAGGGGACAGGGGGGCCAGTTCACCCCTCCACTTT. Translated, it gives CASSLGDRGASSPLHF.

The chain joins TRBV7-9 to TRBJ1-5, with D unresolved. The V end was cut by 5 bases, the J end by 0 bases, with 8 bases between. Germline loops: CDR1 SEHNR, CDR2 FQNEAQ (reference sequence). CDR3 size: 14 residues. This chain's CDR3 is CASSLRDSNQPQHF. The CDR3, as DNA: TGTGCCAGCAGCCTCCGGGATAGCAATCAGCCCCAGCATTTT.

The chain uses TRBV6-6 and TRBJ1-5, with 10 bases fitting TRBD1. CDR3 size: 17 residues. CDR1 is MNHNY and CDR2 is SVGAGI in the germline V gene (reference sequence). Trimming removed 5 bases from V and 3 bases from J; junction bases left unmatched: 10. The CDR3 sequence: CASSPMGDRGPNQPQHF. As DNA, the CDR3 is TGTGCCAGCAGTCCAATGGGGGACAGGGGCCCCAATCAGCCCCAGCATTTT.

Here the CDR3 reads CASSEFPAGNQPQHF. The CDR3 bases are TGTGCCAGCAGTGAATTTCCGGCGGGCAATCAGCCCCAGCATTTT. The chain carries TRBV6-1 and TRBJ1-5; D remains unclear. Germline V CDR1 and CDR2: MNHNS, SASEGT. The CDR3 contains 15 residues. V was clipped by 2 bases and J by 2 bases, with 10 bases between them.

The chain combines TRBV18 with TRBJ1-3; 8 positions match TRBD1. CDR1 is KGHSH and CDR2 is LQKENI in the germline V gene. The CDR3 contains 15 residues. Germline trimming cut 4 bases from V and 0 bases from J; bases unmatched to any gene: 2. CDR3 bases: TGTGCCAGCTCACAGACAGGGGACTCTGGAAACACCATATATTTT. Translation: CASSQTGDSGNTIYF.

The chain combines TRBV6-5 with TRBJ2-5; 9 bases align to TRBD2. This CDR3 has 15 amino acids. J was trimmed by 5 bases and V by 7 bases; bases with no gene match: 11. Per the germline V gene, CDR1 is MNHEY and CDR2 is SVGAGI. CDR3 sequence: CASTAGGGAFETQYF. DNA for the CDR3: TGTGCCAGCACCGCCGGCGGGGGGGCCTTTGAGACCCAGTACTTC.

CDR3 DNA sequence: TGTGCCAGCAGCGCGACAGGGGGTTACGAGCAGTACTTC. Translating gives CASSATGGYEQYF. The chain carries TRBV9 and TRBJ2-7, with 9 bases matching TRBD1. Germline CDR1 and CDR2: SGDLS and YYNGEE. This CDR3 has 13 residues. Trimming at V came to 3 bases and at J to 4 bases, leaving 2 bases not matched to a gene. The full variable domain, its missing parts supplied by reference TRBV9 and TRBJ2-7, is DSGVTQTPKHLITATGQRVTLRCSPRSGDLSVYWYQQSLDQGLQFLIQYYNGEERAKGNILERFSAQQFPDLHSELNLSSLELGDSALYFCASSATGGYEQYFGPGTRLTVT.

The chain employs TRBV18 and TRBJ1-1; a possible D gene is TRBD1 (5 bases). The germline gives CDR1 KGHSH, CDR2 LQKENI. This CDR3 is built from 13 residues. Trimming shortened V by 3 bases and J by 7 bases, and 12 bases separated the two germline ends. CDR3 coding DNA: TGTGCCAGCTCACCTTCTGGCCAGGGTGAAGCTTTCTTT. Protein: CASSPSGQGEAFF.

The CDR3 nucleotides are TGTGCCAGCAGCCGGGACAGAAATTCCTACGAGCAGTACTTC. It specifies CASSRDRNSYEQYF. The J gene is TRBJ2-7, the V gene TRBV7-7; 7 bases line up with TRBD1. Germline V gene data show CDR1 as SSHAT and CDR2 as FNYEAQ (reference sequence). This CDR3 region has 14 residues. V lost 5 bases to trimming and J lost 1 base; unmatched junction nucleotides: 5.